These 13 T cell receptor beta chains originate from one sample sequenced in a study of T cells after yellow fever vaccination. MiXCR, applied by TCRdb to the 5' RACE reads, yields one record per CDR3 protein. Here the sample spans more than 300,000 distinct CDR3 sequences, approximately 4% being singletons. Sequencing used PBMCs, obtained 15 days after the yellow fever booster vaccination. The receptors here all came from a man younger than 30 who received the YFV17D yellow fever vaccine.

In its sample, this clonotype was seen many times. CDR3 loop: CASIPSTGGETQYF. DNA of the CDR3: TGTGCCAGCATCCCTTCGACAGGGGGAGAGACCCAGTACTTC. This rearrangement joins TRBV7-9 to TRBJ2-5, with 9 bases fitting TRBD1. Germline lookup yields CDR1 SEHNR and CDR2 FQNEAQ (reference sequence). The trim removed 7 bases at V and 4 bases at J, leaving 7 bases unmatched. This CDR3 contains 14 residues.

This clonotype came up many times. The rearrangement joins TRBV12-3 or TRBV12-4 to TRBJ1-1; 12 bases are shared with TRBD1. CDR3 length: 13 amino acids. V was clipped by 5 bases and J by 11 bases; unmatched bases: 6. CDR3 protein: CASSRDRGREAFF. Here the CDR3 DNA reads TGTGCCAGCAGTCGGGACAGGGGGCGCGAGGCTTTCTTT.

This clonotype appeared many times. The rearrangement links TRBV12-3 or TRBV12-4 to TRBJ1-3, with D uncertain. The CDR3 loop spans 15 amino acids. Deletions cut 6 bases from V and 0 bases from J, with 12 bases between. The CDR3 nucleotides read TGTGCCAGCAGGCGCGACGGGAACTCTGGAAACACCATATATTTT. It specifies CASRRDGNSGNTIYF.

The sample holds a few counts of this clonotype. The CDR3 region has the DNA TGTGCCAGCAGTTCCTCGACTGGGGCTGGCGGGGAGCTGTTTTTT. The encoded protein is CASSSSTGAGGELFF. V is TRBV28 and J is TRBJ2-2; the D gene is possibly TRBD1 (5 bases). V lost 4 bases and J lost 7, with 16 bases in between. CDR3 length equals 15 residues. Germline CDR1 is MDHEN and CDR2 is SYDVKM. Together with reference TRBV28 and TRBJ2-2, the CDR3 gives the full variable domain: DVKVTQSSRYLVKRTGEKVFLECVQDMDHENMFWYRQDPGLGLRLIYFSYDVKMKEKGDIPEGYSVSREKKERFSLILESASTNQTSMYLCASSSSTGAGGELFFGEGSRLTVL.

This clonotype appeared many times. This chain joins TRBV7-2 and TRBJ1-5; D is unresolved. Deletions cut 2 bases from V and 0 bases from J, with 11 bases between. In germline, CDR1 is SGHTA, CDR2 FQGNSA. The CDR3 has 16 amino acids. This CDR3 reads CASSLQGSYSNQPQHF. Here the CDR3 DNA reads TGTGCCAGCAGCTTACAAGGGTCGTATAGCAATCAGCCCCAGCATTTT. Filled out from reference TRBV7-2 and TRBJ1-5, the complete variable domain reads GAGVSQSPSNKVTEKGKDVELRCDPISGHTALYWYRQSLGQGLEFLIYFQGNSAPDKSGLPSDRFSAERTGGSVSTLTIQRTQQEDSAVYLCASSLQGSYSNQPQHFGDGTRLSIL.

The V call is TRBV3-1, the J call TRBJ1-1; a possible D gene is TRBD1 (5 bases). V lost 4 bases and J lost 8, with 14 bases in between. This CDR3 has 13 residues. The germline CDR1 and CDR2 sequences are LGHDT and YNNKEL (reference sequence). The DNA of the CDR3 is TGTGCCAGCAGCCTCCTAGGGCAGGGCGAAGCTTTCTTT. Translated: CASSLLGQGEAFF.

This clonotype showed up many times. The rearrangement uses TRBV13 and TRBJ2-7, with D maybe TRBD2 (7 bases). Trimming cost V 4 bases and J 7 bases, with 17 bases left between them. The CDR3 is made up of 14 amino acids. Germline CDR1 PRHDT, CDR2 FYEKMQ (reference sequence). The CDR3 nucleotides are TGTGCCAGCAGCTCCCGGGGGGCCCCACGGGAGCAGTACTTC. This encodes CASSSRGAPREQYF.

There are many counts of this clonotype. The chain recombines TRBV6-5 with TRBJ1-3; 8 bases line up with TRBD1. The CDR3 has 13 amino acids. V dropped 6 bases and J dropped 4; count of bases not matched to a gene: 2. Germline CDR1 MNHEY, CDR2 SVGAGI. The CDR3 DNA reads TGTGCCAGCAGGCGACAGGGGGGAAACACCATATATTTT. It encodes CASRRQGGNTIYF.

This clonotype was seen ten or more times. V gene TRBV20-1 combines with J gene TRBJ2-5; either TRBD1 or TRBD2 may fit D (5 bases each). CDR1 is DFQATT and CDR2 is SNEGSKA in the germline V gene (reference sequence). V was shortened by 6 bases and J by 1 base, with 15 bases between the two germline ends. The CDR3 has 14 residues. DNA of the CDR3: TGCAGTGCCTTTGGCCCCGGGACCCAAGAGACCCAGTACTTC. As protein: CSAFGPGTQETQYF.

At least ten counts were recorded for this clonotype. The rearrangement links TRBV6-1 to TRBJ2-7; 8 positions match TRBD1. Germline lookup yields CDR1 MNHNS and CDR2 SASEGT. The CDR3 consists of 13 residues. Losses at the gene ends were 6 bases for V and 0 bases for J; bases not matched to a gene: 1. CDR3 region: CASRGQVSYEQYF. The CDR3, as DNA: TGTGCCAGCAGGGGACAGGTCTCCTACGAGCAGTACTTC.

This clonotype has just a few counts. This chain joins TRBV10-3 and TRBJ2-1; 7 bases are a match to TRBD2. J gave up 5 bases and V 8 bases, and 9 bases lay outside the gene matches. From germline, CDR1 is ENHRY and CDR2 SYGVKD. CDR3 length equals 14 residues. The CDR3 region has the DNA TGTGCCATCGGGGTGGGCGGGAGCAACAATGAGCAGTTCTTC. Its protein is CAIGVGGSNNEQFF.

This chain links TRBV6-2 or TRBV6-3 with TRBJ2-3; no firm D call. Per the germline V gene, CDR1 is MNHEY and CDR2 is SVGEGT. V was clipped by 7 bases and J by 7 bases, with 12 bases between them. There are 12 residues in the CDR3. CDR3 in amino acids: CASTGWPNTQYF. For the CDR3, the DNA is TGTGCCAGCACCGGGTGGCCCAATACGCAGTATTTT.

This clonotype was counted many times. CDR3 sequence (DNA): TGTGCCAGCAGCTTGGGGCTAGCGGAGACCCAGTACTTC. It specifies CASSLGLAETQYF. The V call is TRBV11-2, the J call TRBJ2-5, with D tentatively TRBD2 (6 bases). V dropped 3 bases and J dropped 5 bases, with 10 bases sitting between them. The germline V gene encodes CDR1 SGHAT and CDR2 FQNNGV. This CDR3 contains 13 residues.